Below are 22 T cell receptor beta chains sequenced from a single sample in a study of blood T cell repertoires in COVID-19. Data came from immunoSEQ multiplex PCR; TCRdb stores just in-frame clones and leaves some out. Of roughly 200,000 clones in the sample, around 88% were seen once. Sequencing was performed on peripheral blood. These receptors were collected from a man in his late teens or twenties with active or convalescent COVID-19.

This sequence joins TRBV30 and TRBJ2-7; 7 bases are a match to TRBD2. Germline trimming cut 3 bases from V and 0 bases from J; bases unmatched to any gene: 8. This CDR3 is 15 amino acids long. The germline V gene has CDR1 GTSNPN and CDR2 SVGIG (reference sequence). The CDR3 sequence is CAWSPTSASSYEQYF. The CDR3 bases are TGTGCCTGGAGCCCTACTAGCGCGAGCTCCTACGAGCAGTACTTC.

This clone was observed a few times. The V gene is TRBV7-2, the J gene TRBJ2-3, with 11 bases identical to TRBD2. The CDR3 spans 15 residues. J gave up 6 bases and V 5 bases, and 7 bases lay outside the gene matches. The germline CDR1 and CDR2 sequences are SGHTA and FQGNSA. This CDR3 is CASSPTSGVKDTQYF. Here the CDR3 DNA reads TGTGCCAGCAGCCCGACTAGCGGGGTCAAGGATACGCAGTATTTT.

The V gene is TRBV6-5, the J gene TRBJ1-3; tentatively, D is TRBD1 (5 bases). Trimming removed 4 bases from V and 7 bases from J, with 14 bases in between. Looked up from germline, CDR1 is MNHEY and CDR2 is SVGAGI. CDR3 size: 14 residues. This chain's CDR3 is CASSSSGHGNTIYF. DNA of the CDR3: TGTGCCAGCAGTTCCTCGGGGCACGGGAACACCATATATTTT.

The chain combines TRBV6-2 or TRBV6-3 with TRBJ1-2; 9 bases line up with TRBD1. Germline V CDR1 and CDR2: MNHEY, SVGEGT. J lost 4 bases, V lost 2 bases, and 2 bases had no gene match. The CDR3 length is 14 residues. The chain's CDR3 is CASSYPDRGYGYTF. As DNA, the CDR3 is TGTGCCAGCAGTTACCCGGACAGGGGCTATGGCTACACCTTC.

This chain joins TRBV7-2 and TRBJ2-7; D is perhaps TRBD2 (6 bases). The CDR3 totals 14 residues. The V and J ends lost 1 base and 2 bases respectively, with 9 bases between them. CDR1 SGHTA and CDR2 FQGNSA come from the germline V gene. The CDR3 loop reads CASSLDPGAYEQYF. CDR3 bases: TGTGCCAGCAGCTTAGATCCGGGGGCCTACGAGCAGTACTTC.

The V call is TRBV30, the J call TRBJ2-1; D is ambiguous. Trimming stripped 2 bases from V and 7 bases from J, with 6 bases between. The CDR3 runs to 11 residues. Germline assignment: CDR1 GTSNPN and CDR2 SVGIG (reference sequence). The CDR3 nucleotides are TGTGCCTGGAGTCCACAGAATGAGCAGTTCTTC. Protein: CAWSPQNEQFF.

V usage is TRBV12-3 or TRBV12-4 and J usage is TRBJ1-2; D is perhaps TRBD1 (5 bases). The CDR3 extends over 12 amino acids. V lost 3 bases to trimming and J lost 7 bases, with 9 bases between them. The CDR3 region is CASSLGGRGYTF. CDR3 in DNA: TGTGCCAGCAGTTTGGGGGGACGTGGCTACACCTTC.

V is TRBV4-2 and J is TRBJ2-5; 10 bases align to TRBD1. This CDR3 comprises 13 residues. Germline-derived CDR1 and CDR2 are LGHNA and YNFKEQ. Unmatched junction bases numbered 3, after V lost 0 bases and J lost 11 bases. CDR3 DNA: TGTGCCAGCAGCCAAGACGGGGACAGGGGTCAGTACTTC. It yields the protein CASSQDGDRGQYF.

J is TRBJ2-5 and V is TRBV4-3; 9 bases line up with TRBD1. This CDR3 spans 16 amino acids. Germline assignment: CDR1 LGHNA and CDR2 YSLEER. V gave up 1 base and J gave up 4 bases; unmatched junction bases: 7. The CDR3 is CASSQGALGQGETQYF. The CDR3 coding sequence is TGCGCCAGCAGCCAAGGCGCCTTGGGACAGGGAGAGACCCAGTACTTC.

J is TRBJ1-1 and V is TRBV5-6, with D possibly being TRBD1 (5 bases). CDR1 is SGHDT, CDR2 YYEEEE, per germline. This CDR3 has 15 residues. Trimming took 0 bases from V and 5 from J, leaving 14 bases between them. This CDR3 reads CASSLALRVGTEAFF. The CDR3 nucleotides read TGTGCCAGCAGCTTGGCCCTCAGGGTGGGAACTGAAGCTTTCTTT.

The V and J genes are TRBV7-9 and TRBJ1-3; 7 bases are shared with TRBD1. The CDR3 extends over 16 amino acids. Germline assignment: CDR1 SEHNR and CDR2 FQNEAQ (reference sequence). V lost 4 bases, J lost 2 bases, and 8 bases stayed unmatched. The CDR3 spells CASSSTRQGTGNTIYF. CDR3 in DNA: TGTGCCAGCAGCTCGACCCGACAGGGAACTGGAAACACCATATATTTT.

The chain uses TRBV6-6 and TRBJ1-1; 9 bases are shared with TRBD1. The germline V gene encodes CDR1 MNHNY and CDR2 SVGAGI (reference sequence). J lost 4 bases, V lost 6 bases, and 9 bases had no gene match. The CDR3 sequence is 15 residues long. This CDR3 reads CASSLGQGGITEAFF. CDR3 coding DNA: TGTGCCAGCAGCTTGGGACAGGGCGGGATCACTGAAGCTTTCTTT.

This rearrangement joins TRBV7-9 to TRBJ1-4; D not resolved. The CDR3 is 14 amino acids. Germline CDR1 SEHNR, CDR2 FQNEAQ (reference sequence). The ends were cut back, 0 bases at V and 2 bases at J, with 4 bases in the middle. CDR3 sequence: CASSLAETNEKLFF. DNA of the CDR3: TGTGCCAGCAGCTTAGCAGAGACTAATGAAAAACTGTTTTTT. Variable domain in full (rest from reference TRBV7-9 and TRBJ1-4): DTGVSQNPRHKITKRGQNVTFRCDPISEHNRLYWYRQTLGQGPEFLTYFQNEAQLEKSRLLSDRFSAERPKGSFSTLEIQRTEQGDSAMYLCASSLAETNEKLFFGSGTQLSVL.

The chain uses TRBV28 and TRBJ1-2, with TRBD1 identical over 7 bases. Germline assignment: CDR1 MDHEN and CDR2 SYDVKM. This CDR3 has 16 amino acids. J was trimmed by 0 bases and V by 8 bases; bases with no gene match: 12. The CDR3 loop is CASVEGALITNYGYTF. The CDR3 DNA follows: TGTGCCAGCGTCGAGGGGGCTCTGATCACTAACTATGGCTACACCTTC.

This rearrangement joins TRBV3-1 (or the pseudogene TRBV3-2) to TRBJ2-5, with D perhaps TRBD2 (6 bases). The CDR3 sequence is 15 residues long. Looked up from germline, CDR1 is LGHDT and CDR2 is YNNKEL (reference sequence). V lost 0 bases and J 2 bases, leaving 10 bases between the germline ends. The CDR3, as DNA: TGTGCCAGCAGCCAAGAAGGACTACAGCAAGAGACCCAGTACTTC. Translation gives CASSQEGLQQETQYF.

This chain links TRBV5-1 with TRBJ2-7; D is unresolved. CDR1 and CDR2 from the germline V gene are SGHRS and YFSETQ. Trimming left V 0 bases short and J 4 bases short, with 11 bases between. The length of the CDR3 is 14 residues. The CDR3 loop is CASSLVPTEYEQYF. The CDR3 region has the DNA TGCGCCAGCAGCTTGGTCCCTACTGAGTACGAGCAGTACTTC.

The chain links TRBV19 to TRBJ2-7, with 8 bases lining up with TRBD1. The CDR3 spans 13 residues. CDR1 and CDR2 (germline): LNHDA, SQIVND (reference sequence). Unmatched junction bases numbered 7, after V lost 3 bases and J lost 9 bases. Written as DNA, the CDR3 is TGTGCCAGTAGTATCCAGGGGGCTGCGGCGCAGTACTTC. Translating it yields CASSIQGAAAQYF.

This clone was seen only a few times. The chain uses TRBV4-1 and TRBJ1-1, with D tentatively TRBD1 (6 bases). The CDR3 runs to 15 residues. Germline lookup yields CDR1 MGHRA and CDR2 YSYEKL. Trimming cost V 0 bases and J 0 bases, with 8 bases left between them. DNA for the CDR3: TGCGCCAGCAGCCAAGATGGGGGCCTGAACACTGAAGCTTTCTTT. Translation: CASSQDGGLNTEAFF.

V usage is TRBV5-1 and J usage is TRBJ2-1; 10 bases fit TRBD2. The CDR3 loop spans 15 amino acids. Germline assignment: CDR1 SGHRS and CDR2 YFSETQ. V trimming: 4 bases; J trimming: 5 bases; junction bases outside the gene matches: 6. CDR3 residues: CASSLSGRLNNEQFF. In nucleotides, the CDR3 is TGCGCCAGCAGCCTTAGCGGGAGGCTAAACAATGAGCAGTTCTTC.

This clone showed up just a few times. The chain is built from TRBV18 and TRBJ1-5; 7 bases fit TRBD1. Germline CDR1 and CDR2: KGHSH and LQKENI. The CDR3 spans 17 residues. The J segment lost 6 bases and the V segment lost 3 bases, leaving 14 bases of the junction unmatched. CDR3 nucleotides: TGTGCCAGCTCACCTTCTCTCCCGAGACAGGGAAGTCAGCCCCAGCATTTT. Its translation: CASSPSLPRQGSQPQHF.

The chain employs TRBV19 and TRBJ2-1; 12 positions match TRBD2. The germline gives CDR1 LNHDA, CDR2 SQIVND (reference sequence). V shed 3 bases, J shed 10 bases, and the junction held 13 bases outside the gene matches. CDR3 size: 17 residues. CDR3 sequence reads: CASSMGLAGSLSREQFF. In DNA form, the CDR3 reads TGTGCCAGTAGTATGGGACTAGCGGGTTCGCTCTCCAGGGAGCAGTTCTTC. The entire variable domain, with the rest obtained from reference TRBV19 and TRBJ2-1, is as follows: DGGITQSPKYLFRKEGQNVTLSCEQNLNHDAMYWYRQDPGQGLRLIYYSQIVNDFQKGDIAEGYSVSREKKESFPLTVTSAQKNPTAFYLCASSMGLAGSLSREQFFGPGTRLTVL.

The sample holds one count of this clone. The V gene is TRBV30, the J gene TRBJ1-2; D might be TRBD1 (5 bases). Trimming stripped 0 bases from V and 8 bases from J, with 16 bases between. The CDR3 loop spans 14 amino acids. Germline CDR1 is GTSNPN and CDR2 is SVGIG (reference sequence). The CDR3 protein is CAWSVLGDSAGYTF. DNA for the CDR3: TGTGCCTGGAGTGTACTGGGGGACTCGGCGGGCTACACCTTC. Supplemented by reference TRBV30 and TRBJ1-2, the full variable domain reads SQTIHQWPATLVQPVGSPLSLECTVEGTSNPNLYWYRQAAGRGLQLLFYSVGIGQISSEVPQNLSASRPQDRQFILSSKKLLLSDSGFYLCAWSVLGDSAGYTFGSGTRLTVV.